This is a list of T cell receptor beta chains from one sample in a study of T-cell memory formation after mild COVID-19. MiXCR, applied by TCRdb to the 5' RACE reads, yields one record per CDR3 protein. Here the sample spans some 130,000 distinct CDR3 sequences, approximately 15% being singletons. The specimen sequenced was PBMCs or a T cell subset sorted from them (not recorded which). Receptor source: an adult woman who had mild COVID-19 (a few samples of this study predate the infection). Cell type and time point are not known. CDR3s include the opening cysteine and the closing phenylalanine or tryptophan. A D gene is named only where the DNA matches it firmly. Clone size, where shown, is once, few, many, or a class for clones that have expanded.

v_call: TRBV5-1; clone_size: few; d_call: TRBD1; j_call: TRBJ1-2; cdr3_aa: CASSLQGGINNYGYTF; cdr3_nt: TGCGCCAGCAGCTTGCAGGGGGGTATTAATAACTATGGCTACACCTTC
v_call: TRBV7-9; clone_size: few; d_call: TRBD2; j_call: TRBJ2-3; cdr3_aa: CASSPALLAGGTDTQYF; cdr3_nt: TGTGCCAGCAGCCCAGCGCTACTAGCGGGAGGAACAGATACGCAGTATTTT
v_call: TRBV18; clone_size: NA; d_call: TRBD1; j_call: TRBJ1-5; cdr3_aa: CASSQTGNQPQHF; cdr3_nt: TGTGCCAGCTCCCAGACAGGGAATCAGCCCCAGCATTTT
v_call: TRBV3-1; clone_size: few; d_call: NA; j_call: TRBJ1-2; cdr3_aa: CASSQDGQSGYTF; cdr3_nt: TGTGCCAGCAGCCAAGATGGCCAGAGTGGCTACACCTTC
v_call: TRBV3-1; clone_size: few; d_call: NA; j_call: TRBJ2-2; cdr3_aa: CASSHRDGNTGELFF; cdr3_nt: TGTGCCAGCAGCCACCGGGACGGGAACACCGGGGAGCTGTTTTTT
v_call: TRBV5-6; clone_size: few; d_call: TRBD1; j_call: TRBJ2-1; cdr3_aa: CASSLYGTGSNEQFF; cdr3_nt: TGTGCCAGCAGCTTGTACGGGACAGGGAGCAATGAGCAGTTCTTC
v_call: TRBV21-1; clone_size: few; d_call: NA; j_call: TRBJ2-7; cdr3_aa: CASSKVARSSYEQYF; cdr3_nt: TGTGCCAGCAGCAAAGTAGCCCGGAGCTCCTACGAGCAGTACTTC
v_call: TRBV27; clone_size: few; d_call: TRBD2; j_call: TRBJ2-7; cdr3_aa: CASSPGGSGSSYEQYF; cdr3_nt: TGTGCCAGCAGTCCGGGGGGTAGCGGGAGCTCCTACGAGCAGTACTTC
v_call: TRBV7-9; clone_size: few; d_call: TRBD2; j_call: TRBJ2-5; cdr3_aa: CASSAGGLGETQYF; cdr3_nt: TGTGCCAGCAGCGCCGGGGGGTTAGGGGAGACCCAGTACTTC
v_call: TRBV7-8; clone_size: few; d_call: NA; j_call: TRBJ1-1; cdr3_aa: CASRPDPGAGTEAFF; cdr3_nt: TGTGCCAGCAGACCGGACCCCGGCGCAGGTACTGAAGCTTTCTTT
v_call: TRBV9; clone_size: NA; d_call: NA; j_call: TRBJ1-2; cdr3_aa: CASSVGADNYGYTF; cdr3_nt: TGTGCCAGCAGCGTAGGGGCCGACAACTATGGCTACACCTTC
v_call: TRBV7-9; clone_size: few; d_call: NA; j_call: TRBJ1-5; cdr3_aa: CASSLWNFSGRGQPQHF; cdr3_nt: TGTGCCAGCAGCTTGTGGAATTTTTCGGGGCGAGGACAGCCCCAGCATTTT
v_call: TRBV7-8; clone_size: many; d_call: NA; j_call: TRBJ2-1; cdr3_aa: CASSLDRLAITEQFF; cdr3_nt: TGTGCCAGCAGCTTGGATAGGCTAGCCATCACTGAGCAGTTCTTC
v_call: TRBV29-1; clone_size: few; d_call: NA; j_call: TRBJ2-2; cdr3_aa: CSVLGGSGNTGELFF; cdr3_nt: TGCAGCGTTTTGGGGGGCTCGGGGAACACCGGGGAGCTGTTTTTT
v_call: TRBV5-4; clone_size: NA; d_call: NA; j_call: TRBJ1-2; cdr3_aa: CASSNAGQSYGYTF; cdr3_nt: TGTGCCAGCAGCAACGCAGGACAGAGCTATGGCTACACCTTC
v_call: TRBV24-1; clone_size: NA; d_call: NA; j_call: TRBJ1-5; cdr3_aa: CATSAGGGNQPQHF; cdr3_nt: TGTGCCACCAGTGCCGGAGGGGGCAATCAGCCCCAGCATTTT
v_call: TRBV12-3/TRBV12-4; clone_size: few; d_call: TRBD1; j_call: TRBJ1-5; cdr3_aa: CASSPTGGFQPQHF; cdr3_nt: TGTGCCAGCAGCCCGACAGGGGGCTTTCAGCCCCAGCATTTT
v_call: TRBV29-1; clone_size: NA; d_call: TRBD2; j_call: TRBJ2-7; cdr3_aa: CSVQGSGSHLDEQYF; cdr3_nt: TGCAGCGTCCAAGGGAGCGGGAGCCATCTAGACGAGCAGTACTTC
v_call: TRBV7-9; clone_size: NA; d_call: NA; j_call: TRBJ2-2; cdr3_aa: CASSQTSTGELFF; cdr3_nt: TGTGCCAGCAGCCAAACTAGCACCGGGGAGCTGTTTTTT
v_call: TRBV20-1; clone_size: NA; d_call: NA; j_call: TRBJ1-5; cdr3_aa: CSASRGDYNQPQHF; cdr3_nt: TGCAGTGCTAGTCGGGGGGATTACAATCAGCCCCAGCATTTT
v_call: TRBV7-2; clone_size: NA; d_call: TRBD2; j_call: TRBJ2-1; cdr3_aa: CASTFSPGTSAHNEQFF; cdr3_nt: TGTGCCAGCACCTTCTCTCCCGGGACTAGCGCCCACAATGAGCAGTTCTTC
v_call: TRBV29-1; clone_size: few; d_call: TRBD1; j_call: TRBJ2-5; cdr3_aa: CSVEQRQGRLLKTQYF; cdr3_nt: TGCAGCGTTGAACAGAGACAGGGGCGGTTGCTGAAGACCCAGTACTTC
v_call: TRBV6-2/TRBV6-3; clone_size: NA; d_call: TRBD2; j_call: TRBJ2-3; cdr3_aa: CASSYSLAGPTDTQYF; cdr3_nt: TGTGCCAGCAGTTACTCACTAGCGGGACCCACAGATACGCAGTATTTT
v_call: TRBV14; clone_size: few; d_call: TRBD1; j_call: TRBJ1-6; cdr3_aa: CASSPQGANSPLHF; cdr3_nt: TGTGCCAGCAGCCCCCAGGGGGCTAATTCACCCCTCCACTTT
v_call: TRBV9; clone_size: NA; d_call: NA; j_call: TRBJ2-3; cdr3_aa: CASSVDGERTDTQYF; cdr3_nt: TGTGCCAGCAGCGTAGACGGGGAACGCACAGATACGCAGTATTTT
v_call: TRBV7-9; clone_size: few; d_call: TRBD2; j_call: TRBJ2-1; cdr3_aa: CASSSLGGSGRATSYNEQFF; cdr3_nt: TGTGCCAGCAGCTCCCTCGGTGGTAGCGGGAGGGCCACCTCCTACAATGAGCAGTTCTTC
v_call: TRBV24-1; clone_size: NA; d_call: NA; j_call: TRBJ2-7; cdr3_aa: CATSDRNYEQYF; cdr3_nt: TGTGCCACCAGTGATCGGAACTACGAGCAGTACTTC
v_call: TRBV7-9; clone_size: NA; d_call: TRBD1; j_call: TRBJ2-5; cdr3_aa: CASSLANLRDRVAETQYF; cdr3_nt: TGTGCCAGCAGTTTAGCGAACCTCCGGGACAGGGTCGCGGAAACCCAGTACTTC